The clone carrying this T cell receptor (beta chain) occurred many times. Enrolment of Seattle patients took place during active infection, and they were followed longitudinally. The record originates from a study of blood T cell repertoires in COVID-19. Study context: COVID-19 samples collected from the United States, Italy and Spain covered acute and convalescent phases. From T cells, B-cell-depleted T cells, or PBMCs came the material, which was cDNA or gDNA.

V was pared by 0 bases and J by 9 bases, with 6 bases between. The CDR3 runs to 13 residues. The germline gives CDR1 LGHNA, CDR2 YNFKEQ. The assay was immunoSEQ multiplex PCR, and TCRdb's table has in-frame clones only and misses some. Among 70,000 or so clones listed, over 60% were seen once. J is TRBJ1-6 and V is TRBV4-2; no firm D call. The clonotype comes from a man aged 55 to 69 with COVID-19, enrolled during active disease. The specimen was peripheral blood. CDR3 sequence: CASSQEPGSPLHF. The DNA for the CDR3 is TGTGCCAGCAGCCAAGAACCAGGTTCACCCCTCCACTTT.